This note documents a single T cell receptor (beta chain) sequence. This clone turned up a few times. Its antigen is still unknown. Base qualities are not recorded, but no much larger clone differs from it by a single base. The source of the sample is a study of cytomegalovirus exposure and HLA in healthy donors (dated by TCRdb to the late 2010s). Regarding the research as a whole: An earlier analysis of fewer than 750 of the donors reported roughly 300 Gb of sequence data and around 100 million unique TCR beta sequences obtained from roughly 170 million T cells. An early release covering over 500 HLA-typed donors comprised roughly 300 gigabases of sequencing data and around 85 million unique TCR sequences. The genetic ancestry cluster associated with self-reported Caucasian donors included 81% of the 350 to 500 genotyped donors. The study was designed to test whether signatures of past pathogen exposure could be identified by cataloging public T cell receptors. The T cell repertoires of 670 or so subjects were profiled by immunosequencing and related to cytomegalovirus serostatus. Besides the first cohort of 550 to 750 subjects, a separate validation cohort made up of over 95 different subjects was used. The study combined high-throughput TCR immunosequencing, statistical association of individual TCRs with disease status, and machine learning to predict cytomegalovirus infection status. A later analysis re-analyzed previously published TCR beta repertoires from roughly 600 donors and added high-resolution HLA genotyping to study TCR occurrence patterns. Rather than drawing on any new phenotypic data, the later analysis identified candidate immune exposures from TCR beta sequences and the way those sequences occurred across donors. An earlier analysis of 587 of the donors used high-throughput TCR beta sequencing to judge whether each TCR beta V gene segment behaved as functional or pseudogenic. Alongside the repertoire data, information on donor age, sex, ethnicity and CMV serostatus was compiled. In a later genetic analysis, genome-wide SNP genotypes for 398 of the 666 donors were used, and that subset was treated as a discovery cohort. All discovery cohort repertoires had been generated using a single sequencing platform. Both class I and class II loci were covered by HLA typing, at four-digit resolution. The number of typed donors differed by locus: about 620-640 for A, B, C, DRB1 and DQB1; 522 for DQA1; about 600 for DPA1; and 400 to 480 for DPB1. Because of strong linkage in the cohort, four or five DR-DQ haplotypes were treated as single units for association and clustering. Among about 400 genotyped donors of the cohort, an average of around 250,000 unique TCR beta nucleotide sequences was sequenced per donor, of which about 19% were non-productive.

The CDR3, from cysteine to phenylalanine, totals 13 residues. The retained sequence is limited to the CDR3, 39 bases, with the frame set at the first base. In the germline V gene, CDR1 corresponds to MNHEY and CDR2 to SVGAGI. Trimming leaves V shorter by 4 bases and J shorter by 12 bases, with the junction holding 8 bases beyond the gene matches. On the study overall, not on this receptor specifically: In an earlier analysis of some 540 of the donors, most TCR beta V segments appeared in productive rearrangements about 90% or about 30% of the time, broadly matching IMGT annotations. In a later analysis, some 17,000 TCR beta sequences were associated with specific HLA alleles at a false discovery rate of 0.05. Compared with the 666-donor mean, donors in an Asian-associated ancestry cluster had fewer N-insertions in productive TCRs, according to a later genetic analysis. A few of the identified cytomegalovirus-associated TCR beta chains were confirmed in vitro to be specific for cytomegalovirus antigens. In this cohort, only TCR beta chains were sequenced, and detectable features were limited by the absence of alpha or paired-chain data. The study listed 164 TCR beta chains as associated with cytomegalovirus. Because HLA typing was unavailable for some donors at each locus, only the typed subset was used in association tests. Across donors, most TCR sequences were observed very rarely, whereas some public TCRs were present in many individuals. In a later analysis, the rate of TCR association differed among HLA loci, with DRB1 alleles having the most associated TCRs and HLA-C alleles having the fewest. Several of the top co-occurrence clusters appeared to be linked to parvovirus B19, influenza, CMV and Epstein-Barr virus, according to a later analysis. Linkage disequilibrium might explain the correlated functional status among segregating V segments, but an unknown experimental factor could not be excluded. In a later analysis, HLA-associated TCR beta chains showed more clonal expansion and lower generation probabilities than non-associated chains that were equally common. In both the original and validation cohorts, the classifier was reported to diagnose cytomegalovirus status with high specificity and sensitivity. A cluster of highly shared sequence variants was judged likely to represent a technical artifact of the sequencing pipeline. According to the authors, the approach could potentially be generalized to other disease states and immunological phenotypes. CMV serostatus was the only immune exposure information available for the cohort. The earlier analysis of 587 of the donors excluded roughly 16 rarely observed V segments, including chromosome 9 orphons, because counts were too low. Some IMGT-functional V segments, including TRBV6-2 and TRBV6-3, could not be told apart with the 87-base-pair reads, so those segments were excluded. The presence/absence analyses assumed that sequencing depth was roughly uniform across donors, and that assumption may not be true. In a later genetic analysis, a missense DCLRE1C variant was associated with V-gene and J-gene trimming of TCR beta chains, and the association was replicated in an independent cohort. A further reported finding was that TCR beta sequences accurately predicted the HLA-A and HLA-B alleles for most subjects in the first cohort. In a later analysis, most CMV-associated TCR beta chains were found to appear HLA-restricted, with HLA associations seemingly driven largely by CMV exposure. When HLA alleles, especially DR and DQ, strongly co-occurred, TCR associations were difficult to assign to individual alleles.

The cohort consisted of 670 or so healthy bone marrow donors. All cohort members were sampled while nominally healthy, although unrecorded immune exposures were likely present. The donor was CMV seronegative and belonged to the group of over 350 seronegative cohort members. Every donor gave a peripheral blood sample, and the peripheral blood mononuclear cells from that sample were used for TCR beta sequencing. Genomic DNA extraction from the blood cell samples was performed with the Qiagen DNeasy Blood Extraction Kit. Libraries came from the immunoSEQ multiplex PCR assay. A mixture of 60 forward primers for TCR Vbeta segments and 13 reverse primers for TCR Jbeta segments was used in the multiplex PCR. A multiplex PCR assay on genomic DNA amplified the CDR3 region of rearranged TCR beta genes. The Illumina HiSeq System was used to sequence the amplified TCR beta libraries as 87-base-pair reads. Processing in the source paper ran as follows. Across the 670 or so repertoires, a later analysis counted roughly 84 million unique TCR beta chains, 9.5 million to 13 million of which were shared by at least two donors. A nearest-neighbor algorithm error-corrected the raw reads and collapsed the reads into unique sequences, merging closely related sequences to remove PCR and sequencing errors. Alignment of CDR3 sequences to IMGT reference sequences was used to assign V, D and J gene segments. For a sequence to be retained, at least a six-nucleotide match to both a V gene segment and a J gene segment was required. A rearrangement counted as productive if the CDR3 had no stop codons and remained in frame with V and J, and every other rearrangement counted as non-productive. CDR3 was defined by IMGT convention, running from the second conserved V-encoded cysteine to the conserved J-encoded phenylalanine. The earlier analysis of a few hundred of the donors excluded any sequence lacking an unambiguous match to a single V gene segment. In an earlier analysis of approximately 500 of the donors, a V segment was called functional when productive rearrangements were above 56.7%, and segregating when the standard deviation between donors exceeded 5%. To diagnose cytomegalovirus status from the catalog of TCR beta chain sequences, a statistical classification framework was built. V and J gene assignment, in a later analysis, came from comparing TCR nucleotide sequences with IMGT/GENE-DB human TR gene sequences. A later analysis assigned CDR3 sequences and most-parsimonious VDJ recombination scenarios with the TCRdist pipeline. A later analysis defined each TCR beta chain by its CDR3 amino acid sequence plus V-gene family, and excluded reads lacking a unique V-gene family. In a later analysis, nearly 600 highly shared, low-generation-probability nucleotide sequences were removed to address suspected cross-contamination and a sequencing artifact. In a later analysis, a clonal expansion index for each public chain was calculated from normalized within-repertoire ranks of inferred template counts. In a later analysis, generation probabilities were computed using a VDJ recombination model fitted to out-of-frame rearrangements, and the results were checked against IGoR. In a later analysis, hypergeometric tests were used to score TCR-TCR, TCR-HLA and TCR-CMV co-occurrence, with a repertoire-size bias correction applied to TCR pairs. To estimate false discovery rates, a later analysis permuted the HLA or CMV assignments 20 times. A later analysis grouped co-occurring TCRs with DBSCAN, adding TCRdist sequence similarity when clustering within HLA-allele-positive subsets. Repertoires with fewer than 30,000 or more than 120,000 public chains, plus five repertoires with anomalous nucleotide sharing, were excluded from co-occurrence clustering. TCRdb obtained this table from immuneACCESS and retained in-frame rearrangements with V and J assigned. These tables miss some clones; where compared with another copy, unresolved V genes account for less than half of the shortfall, and the remainder is unexplained. The V and J calls and clone size are taken from that table; D and trimming were inferred from the DNA. In all, the sample holds around 190,000 clones, and 79% of those were seen once. Of the sample, 1.6% is held by the ten largest clones.

This TCR came from a woman aged 18-29 years in good health and CMV-seronegative. The rearrangement combines TRBV6-5 with TRBJ1-1; the central 10 bases match TRBD1. Specimen: PBMCs. The encoded CDR3 is CASSFLGDRGSFF. The DNA sequence follows: TGTGCCAGCAGTTTCCTAGGGGACAGGGGATCTTTCTTT.